The 30 T cell receptor beta chains below come from one sample, sequenced in a study of CD8+CD57+ T cells in acquired aplastic anemia. Template material for TCR beta VDJ and CDR3 profiling consisted of genomic DNA. Using its own MiXCR run on the reads, TCRdb lists one record per CDR3 protein. This sample carries under 200,000 distinct CDR3 sequences, around 45% of them seen once, and the ten largest clones take approximately 1%. The sample taken for sequencing was sorted CD4+, CD8+, or CD8+CD57+ T cells (not recorded which) from PBMCs. The receptors originated from a human donor in good health.

The table lists this clonotype with many counts. The rearrangement joins TRBV5-1 to TRBJ2-1; 10 nucleotides line up with TRBD2. Germline V gene lookup returns CDR1 SGHRS and CDR2 YFSETQ. Unmatched junction bases numbered 6, after V lost 4 bases and J lost 5 bases. The CDR3 extends over 15 amino acids. The CDR3 here is CASSPRTSGDNEQFF. CDR3 DNA: TGCGCCAGCAGCCCACGGACTAGCGGAGACAATGAGCAGTTCTTC.

The chain joins TRBV6-5 to TRBJ1-1; D gene uncertain. CDR1 MNHEY and CDR2 SVGAGI come from the germline V gene. There are 14 residues in the CDR3. The V and J ends lost 3 bases and 5 bases respectively, with 13 bases between them. CDR3 DNA sequence: TGTGCCAGCAGTTATGAGCAAGGAGGGACTGAAGCTTTCTTT. It translates to CASSYEQGGTEAFF.

This chain connects TRBV4-3 to TRBJ2-7; perhaps TRBD1 as D (6 bases). The CDR3 is 14 amino acids. V was shortened by 0 bases and J by 3 bases, with 9 bases between the two germline ends. Germline CDR1 is LGHNA and CDR2 is YSLEER. This CDR3 reads CASSQDARGYEQYF. The DNA of the CDR3 is TGCGCCAGCAGCCAAGATGCCAGGGGCTACGAGCAGTACTTC.

Note on this clonotype: A much more abundant neighbour one base away suggests this may be a read error. This sequence joins TRBV20-1 and TRBJ2-7; D tentatively reads TRBD1 or TRBD2 (5 bases each). In germline, CDR1 is DFQATT, CDR2 SNEGSKA (reference sequence). V dropped 6 bases and J dropped 7 bases, with 22 bases sitting between them. This CDR3 has 14 residues. For the CDR3, the DNA is TGCAGTGCCTCACTGGGGACCTATCTTCAAGAGCAGTACTTC. Amino acids: CSASLGTYLQEQYF.

A word on this clonotype: This could be a read error, since a much larger clone is one nucleotide away. J is TRBJ2-3 and V is TRBV6-1, with 9 bases fitting TRBD2. Looked up from germline, CDR1 is MNHNS and CDR2 is SASEGT. Unmatched junction bases numbered 4, after V lost 7 bases and J lost 2 bases. The CDR3 is made up of 14 amino acids. CDR3: CASMGGGDTDTQYF. The CDR3 DNA sequence: TGTGCCAGCATGGGCGGGGGGGACACAGATACGCAGTATTTT.

For this clonotype: A read error may explain this, as a much larger clone is one base away. The rearrangement uses TRBV7-6 and TRBJ2-1; D possibly matches TRBD1 or TRBD2 (5 bases each). The CDR3 extends over 14 amino acids. Germline V gene lookup returns CDR1 SGHVS and CDR2 FNYEAQ. Trimming cost V 6 bases and J 6 bases, with 15 bases left between them. The CDR3 sequence is CASRPVRDRNEQFF. The CDR3 coding sequence is TGTGCCAGCAGGCCCGTCCGGGACCGCAATGAGCAGTTCTTC.

This clonotype was counted ten times or more. The chain employs TRBV7-2 and TRBJ1-2, with D unresolved. Germline CDR1 SGHTA, CDR2 FQGNSA. The CDR3 contains 15 residues. V was clipped by 0 bases and J by 7 bases, with 15 bases between them. CDR3 coding DNA: TGTGCCAGCAGCTTAGCAGGGTCGATTAGAGGTGGCTACACCTTC. Amino acids: CASSLAGSIRGGYTF.

About this clonotype itself: A read error may account for a junction end that differs from germline. This sequence joins TRBV10-3 and TRBJ2-7; D gene ambiguous. CDR3 size: 17 residues. CDR1 and CDR2 (germline): ENHRY, SYGVKD. For the CDR3, the DNA is TGTGCCAGCAGTTCCACGGACGGGCCGCTAATTTCCTACGAGCAGTACTTC. Translation: CASSSTDGPLISYEQYF.

This clonotype turned up a few times. This chain connects TRBV30 to TRBJ1-1; D is undetermined. There are 13 residues in the CDR3. V was cut by 0 bases and J by 1 base, with 6 bases left in between. Germline lookup yields CDR1 GTSNPN and CDR2 SVGIG (reference sequence). CDR3 protein: CAWSVSTNTEAFF. CDR3 in DNA: TGTGCCTGGAGTGTGAGTACGAACACTGAAGCTTTCTTT. The variable domain in full, completed from reference TRBV30 and TRBJ1-1, reads SQTIHQWPATLVQPVGSPLSLECTVEGTSNPNLYWYRQAAGRGLQLLFYSVGIGQISSEVPQNLSASRPQDRQFILSSKKLLLSDSGFYLCAWSVSTNTEAFFGQGTRLTVV.

J is TRBJ1-2 and V is TRBV15, with TRBD1 as a possible D gene (6 bases). The CDR3 contains 14 residues. Germline V lookup: CDR1 LNHNV, CDR2 YYDKDF (reference sequence). Trimming shortened V by 0 bases and J by 4 bases, and 9 bases separated the two germline ends. CDR3 nucleotide sequence: TGTGCCACCAGCAGAGATCGGACAGCCTATGGCTACACCTTC. Its protein product is CATSRDRTAYGYTF.

V is TRBV5-1 and J is TRBJ2-2, with a tentative D call TRBD2 (6 bases). This CDR3 is built from 15 residues. Trimming stripped 2 bases from V and 6 bases from J, with 14 bases between. Germline assignment: CDR1 SGHRS and CDR2 YFSETQ. CDR3 loop: CASSFTGTGSGELFF. The CDR3 DNA sequence: TGCGCCAGCAGCTTTACGGGGACTGGGTCCGGGGAGCTGTTTTTT.

In this sample, this clonotype turned up many times. The CDR3 DNA reads as TGTGCCAGCAGCCGAAACAGGGAATACACCGGGGAGCTGTTTTTT. This codes for CASSRNREYTGELFF. The rearrangement uses TRBV5-5 and TRBJ2-2, with D perhaps TRBD1 (6 bases). CDR1 is SGHKS, CDR2 YYEKEE, per germline (reference sequence). The CDR3 runs 15 residues. The V end lost 4 bases, the J end lost 3 bases, and 13 bases lay between the germline ends. Supplemented by reference TRBV5-5 and TRBJ2-2, the full variable domain reads DAGVTQSPTHLIKTRGQQVTLRCSPISGHKSVSWYQQVLGQGPQFIFQYYEKEERGRGNFPDRFSARQFPNYSSELNVNALLLGDSALYLCASSRNREYTGELFFGEGSRLTVL.

This clonotype occurred many times. The chain uses TRBV6-2 or TRBV6-3 and TRBJ1-2, with 7 bases aligning to TRBD1. The junction had 7 bases not matched to a gene; V was cut back by 7 bases and J by 8 bases. The CDR3 runs 12 residues. The germline gives CDR1 MNHEY, CDR2 SVGEGT. The DNA for the CDR3 is TGTGCCAGCACAGACAGGGTGCACGGCTACACCTTC. Protein: CASTDRVHGYTF.

The V and J genes are TRBV7-3 and TRBJ2-5, with 11 positions matching TRBD1. CDR3 length equals 17 residues. CDR1 SGHTA and CDR2 FQGTGA come from the germline V gene. The junction had 12 bases not matched to a gene; V was cut back by 5 bases and J by 4 bases. The CDR3 bases are TGTGCCAGCAGCCAAGGGCTTGGACAGGGGGCTGGAGAGACCCAGTACTTC. Residues: CASSQGLGQGAGETQYF.

The sample holds many counts of this clonotype. V gene TRBV29-1 combines with J gene TRBJ2-7; 7 nucleotides align to TRBD1. The CDR3 is 12 amino acids. The V and J ends lost 4 bases and 0 bases, in that order; junction bases with no gene match: 0. Germline values: CDR1 SQVTM, CDR2 ANQGSEA. CDR3 DNA: TGCAGCGTTGGGGACAGCTCCTACGAGCAGTACTTC. It is translated as CSVGDSSYEQYF.

Ten or more counts support this clonotype. The V call is TRBV19, the J call TRBJ2-1; no reliable D call. The CDR3 consists of 16 residues. The V end was cut by 10 bases, the J end by 2 bases, with 21 bases between. The V gene's germline CDR1 is LNHDA and CDR2 SQIVND (reference sequence). The CDR3 loop is CATTHDWRLPYNEQFF. For the CDR3, the DNA is TGTGCCACCACGCACGATTGGCGCCTCCCCTACAATGAGCAGTTCTTC.

A word on this clonotype: This may be a read error: a much more frequent sequence differs by one nucleotide. This chain uses TRBV10-3 with TRBJ2-7, with D possibly being TRBD1 (6 bases). The CDR3 is made up of 17 amino acids. CDR1 is ENHRY and CDR2 is SYGVKD in the germline V gene. The CDR3 DNA is TGTGCCAGCAGTCCCTTTTTCTCACAGGGCCGAACCTACGAGAAGTACTTC. It is translated as CASSPFFSQGRTYEKYF.

This chain connects TRBV6-4 to TRBJ1-2; no reliable D call. Germline V gene sequence: CDR1 MRHNA, CDR2 SNTAGT. V was shortened by 4 bases and J by 7 bases, with 7 bases between the two germline ends. This CDR3 region has 11 residues. In DNA, the CDR3 is TGTGCCAGCAGTGGTGGCGGTGGCTACACCTTC. Translating gives CASSGGGGYTF.

This clonotype was detected many times. The chain is built from TRBV20-1 and TRBJ2-3, with 7 nucleotides matching TRBD2. The CDR3 runs 16 residues. Germline CDR1 reads DFQATT; CDR2 reads SNEGSKA (reference sequence). Unmatched junction bases numbered 15, after V lost 7 bases and J lost 2 bases. This CDR3 reads CSGTGLAGATTDTQYF. CDR3 bases: TGCAGTGGAACGGGATTGGCGGGAGCTACCACAGATACGCAGTATTTT.

For this clonotype: A single base separates this from a much larger clone, so it may be a read error. The chain uses TRBV10-3 and TRBJ1-1; D is unclear. V shed 5 bases and J shed 4 bases, with 8 bases lying between them. CDR1 and CDR2 from the germline V gene are ENHRY and SYGVKD. The CDR3 loop spans 12 amino acids. CDR3 sequence (DNA): TGTGCCATCAGTCAAGCGGGCACTGAAGCTTTCTTT. Translation gives CAISQAGTEAFF.

To note about this clonotype: A clone one base away is much larger, so this may be a read error. This rearrangement joins TRBV19 to TRBJ2-7; perhaps TRBD2 as D (6 bases). Germline V gene data show CDR1 as LNHDA and CDR2 as SQIVND (reference sequence). The CDR3 sequence is 14 residues long. Between the trimmed V and J ends, which lost 5 bases and 0 bases, there was a span of 11 bases. CDR3 DNA: TGTGCCAGTAGTGTTCGGGGGACCTCCTACGAGCAGTACTTC. Protein sequence: CASSVRGTSYEQYF.

The genes are TRBV3-1 and TRBJ2-1; TRBD2 matches 13 bases. J was trimmed by 15 bases and V by 6 bases; bases with no gene match: 11. From germline, CDR1 is LGHDT and CDR2 YNNKEL (reference sequence). The CDR3 has 14 amino acids. CDR3 sequence reads: CASSLGTSGAWRFF. The CDR3, as DNA: TGTGCCAGCAGTCTAGGGACTAGCGGGGCTTGGCGGTTCTTC.

V usage is TRBV5-1 and J usage is TRBJ2-2; weak D call: TRBD2 (6 bases). This CDR3 contains 13 residues. CDR1 is SGHRS and CDR2 is YFSETQ in the germline V gene. V lost 3 bases to trimming and J lost 5 bases, with 8 bases between them. Written as DNA, the CDR3 is TGCGCCAGCAGCTCGGAGGGAACCGGGGAGCTGTTTTTT. This encodes CASSSEGTGELFF.

In its sample, this clonotype was seen many times. V gene TRBV9 combines with J gene TRBJ2-4; possible D gene TRBD1, 5 bases. The CDR3 contains 14 residues. Per the germline V gene, CDR1 is SGDLS and CDR2 is YYNGEE. V lost 0 bases to trimming and J lost 3 bases, with 7 bases between them. CDR3 residues: CASSVGTNKNIQYF. The CDR3 DNA sequence: TGTGCCAGCAGCGTAGGGACAAACAAAAACATTCAGTACTTC.

V gene TRBV9 combines with J gene TRBJ2-7, with TRBD1 identical over 7 bases. Unmatched junction bases numbered 12, after V lost 3 bases and J lost 3 bases. The CDR3 contains 16 residues. The germline gives CDR1 SGDLS, CDR2 YYNGEE. The CDR3: CASSGSGTDPFYEQYF. As DNA, the CDR3 is TGTGCCAGCAGCGGTTCCGGGACAGACCCCTTCTACGAGCAGTACTTC.

The chain has TRBV24-1 and TRBJ2-5; unclear D gene. Germline assignment: CDR1 KGHDR and CDR2 SFDVKD. Trimming removed 7 bases from V and 4 bases from J, with 15 bases in between. The CDR3 is 14 amino acids. CDR3 nucleotide sequence: TGTGCCACCAGCGCGAGGCGGTTAGGAGAGACCCAGTACTTC. Amino acids: CATSARRLGETQYF.

Details on this clonotype: It is likely a read error, because the conserved phenylalanine at the end of the CDR3 is missing. The V gene is TRBV24-1, the J gene TRBJ1-1, with D perhaps TRBD1 (6 bases). V was cut by 7 bases and J by 5 bases, with 13 bases left in between. Germline CDR1 is KGHDR and CDR2 is SFDVKD. The CDR3 covers 13 residues. This CDR3 reads CATRPTGLTEAFL. The CDR3 DNA reads as TGTGCCACCAGACCTACAGGGCTAACTGAAGCTTTCCTT.

This clonotype was seen ten or more times. The J gene is TRBJ1-2, the V gene TRBV10-3; perhaps TRBD1 as D (6 bases). Trimming shortened V by 10 bases and J by 7 bases, and 16 bases separated the two germline ends. CDR1 and CDR2 (germline): ENHRY, SYGVKD. The CDR3 has 12 residues. The CDR3 loop reads CATLRGGGGYTF. DNA for the CDR3: TGTGCCACCCTCAGGGGCGGAGGTGGCTACACCTTC.

V is TRBV9 and J is TRBJ2-2, with D perhaps TRBD2 (7 bases). The germline V gene encodes CDR1 SGDLS and CDR2 YYNGEE. This CDR3 contains 18 residues. Trimming removed 0 bases from V and 4 bases from J, with 19 bases in between. CDR3 in DNA: TGTGCCAGCAGCGTAGGAGGGGGGGGAAACCACCTCACCGGGGAGCTGTTTTTT. Its translation: CASSVGGGGNHLTGELFF. Variable domain in full (rest from reference TRBV9 and TRBJ2-2): DSGVTQTPKHLITATGQRVTLRCSPRSGDLSVYWYQQSLDQGLQFLIQYYNGEERAKGNILERFSAQQFPDLHSELNLSSLELGDSALYFCASSVGGGGNHLTGELFFGEGSRLTVL.

Within the sample, this clonotype is medium-sized. The chain has TRBV10-3 and TRBJ1-6, with 9 positions matching TRBD1. V lost 11 bases, J lost 8 bases, and 13 bases stayed unmatched. This CDR3 comprises 15 residues. Germline values: CDR1 ENHRY, CDR2 SYGVKD. CDR3 region: CASRTGARSDSPLHF. In DNA form, the CDR3 reads TGTGCCTCAAGGACAGGGGCTAGGAGTGATTCACCCCTCCACTTT.